Reported below is one TCR beta chain. This clone was detected only a few times. The antigen it recognizes is unknown. The sample holds no much larger clone one base away, and base qualities are not on file. Libraries were prepared through the immunoSEQ multiplex PCR assay. TCRdb mirrors the immuneACCESS table, restricted to in-frame sequences. Some clones are absent from its copies; in checked studies, under half trace to an unresolved V gene, and the reason for the others is unknown. This sample gives tens of thousands of clones in total; 80% to 95% of them show up just once. Clones ranked in the top ten supply about 1.3% of the sample. V lost 4 bases and J lost 2 bases; the stretch between them is 8 bases long. CDR1 and CDR2 (MNHEY, SVGAGI) derive from the germline V gene. Taken from cysteine to phenylalanine, the CDR3 has 13 residues. Kept here is only the CDR3 DNA, which spans 39 bases and is read in frame from base 1.

The data are from a study of control samples from healthy donors and cancer patients (dated by TCRdb to 2019 to 2021). This chain joins TRBV6-5 to TRBJ1-1, with the D gene call left open. The receptor's source is a woman aged 40 to 55 with lung cancer. Input material: PBMCs. The nucleotides are TGTGCCAGCAGTTTGGTAGTCAACACTGAAGCTTTCTTT. This gives the protein CASSLVVNTEAFF.